The TCR beta chain described here comes from a study of blood T cell repertoires in COVID-19. Across the whole study: Samples representing acute and convalescent COVID-19 were sourced from the United States, Italy and Spain. Nucleic acid was either cDNA or gDNA, and it came from T cells, B-cell-depleted T cells, or PBMCs.

Recruited during active infection, patients (from Seattle) were subsequently followed longitudinally. V trimming: 4 bases; J trimming: 0 bases; junction bases outside the gene matches: 5. CDR1 is LGHDT and CDR2 is YNNKEL in the germline V gene (reference sequence). CDR3 size: 15 residues. As originally analysed: Amplification of reference gene primers was used by the study to estimate nucleated cell counts. Method: immunoSEQ multiplex PCR; TCRdb's copy keeps in-frame clones and lacks some. V and J calls and clone size are copied from that table; D and trimming were computed from the DNA. The profile shows approximately 210,000 clones, 94% of them singletons.

V usage is TRBV3-1 (or the pseudogene TRBV3-2) and J usage is TRBJ2-7; the match to TRBD1 covers 8 bases. This TCR came from a man aged 30 to 45 with COVID-19, enrolled during active disease. Sequenced: peripheral blood. The DNA of the CDR3 is TGTGCCAGCAGCCCAACAGGGGGAATCTCCTACGAGCAGTACTTC. Its protein product is CASSPTGGISYEQYF.